The next 26 T cell receptor beta chains were all read from a single sample in a study of T cell responses to AZD1222 COVID-19 vaccine. The assay was immunoSEQ multiplex PCR, and TCRdb's table has in-frame clones only and misses some. The table has about 160,000 clones, approximately 90% seen once. The sample consisted of peripheral blood, taken on day 0 of AZD1222 vaccination. Every receptor here comes from an adult in good health.

The chain combines TRBV30 with TRBJ2-3, with 7 bases lining up with TRBD2. The germline gives CDR1 GTSNPN, CDR2 SVGIG (reference sequence). Trimming removed 0 bases from V and 4 bases from J; junction bases left unmatched: 4. This CDR3 contains 14 residues. For the CDR3, the DNA is TGTGCCTGGAGTGTACGGGGGGTATCAGATACGCAGTATTTT. This codes for CAWSVRGVSDTQYF.

The chain joins TRBV7-9 to TRBJ1-2, with D possibly matching TRBD1 (6 bases). Trimming removed 8 bases at V and 7 bases at J, with 17 bases between. Per the germline V gene, CDR1 is SEHNR and CDR2 is FQNEAQ (reference sequence). CDR3 length: 13 amino acids. The CDR3, as DNA: TGTGCCAGCGCTAGGGGGGGTTCGGTTGGCTACACCTTC. This translates into CASARGGSVGYTF. Together with reference TRBV7-9 and TRBJ1-2, the CDR3 gives the full variable domain: DTGVSQNPRHKITKRGQNVTFRCDPISEHNRLYWYRQTLGQGPEFLTYFQNEAQLEKSRLLSDRFSAERPKGSFSTLEIQRTEQGDSAMYLCASARGGSVGYTFGSGTRLTVV.

The chain joins TRBV30 to TRBJ1-5; D remains ambiguous. Germline CDR1 is GTSNPN and CDR2 is SVGIG (reference sequence). The germline V and J ends were trimmed by 1 base and 3 bases, with 4 bases remaining between them. CDR3 length: 12 amino acids. As DNA, the CDR3 is TGTGCCTGGAGTGACCTCAATCAGCCCCAGCATTTT. It codes for CAWSDLNQPQHF.

The CDR3 loop reads CAWESGTKIISGNTIYF. CDR3 DNA: TGTGCCTGGGAATCCGGGACAAAAATTATCTCTGGAAACACCATATATTTT. The V gene is TRBV30, the J gene TRBJ1-3, with TRBD1 as a possible D gene (6 bases). The CDR3 contains 17 residues. V was trimmed by 5 bases and J by 0 bases, leaving 20 bases between them. CDR1 is GTSNPN, CDR2 SVGIG, per germline (reference sequence).

As for this clone: A junction boundary mismatches the germline segment, possibly from a read error. V and J are TRBV29-1 and TRBJ2-4; 7 bases match TRBD1. Germline V lookup: CDR1 SQVTM, CDR2 ANQGSEA. The CDR3 has 12 residues. The CDR3 DNA reads TGTGGGGTGACAGGGTCCAAAAACATTCAGTACTTC. Protein product: CGVTGSKNIQYF.

V gene TRBV6-4 combines with J gene TRBJ2-3, with 10 bases fitting TRBD1. Per germline, CDR1 MRHNA and CDR2 SNTAGT. The CDR3 covers 16 residues. Losses at the gene ends were 5 bases for V and 5 bases for J; bases not matched to a gene: 10. The CDR3 loop reads CASSFASDRGGDTQYF. In DNA, the CDR3 is TGTGCCAGCAGTTTTGCCTCGGACAGGGGGGGAGATACGCAGTATTTT.

This clone was seen a handful of times. This chain connects TRBV11-3 to TRBJ1-3; D is ambiguous. The CDR3 runs to 13 residues. V was clipped by 5 bases and J by 3 bases, with 8 bases between them. CDR1 and CDR2 (germline): SGHNT, YENEEA. This CDR3 reads CASSLDHGNTIYF. The DNA for the CDR3 is TGTGCCAGCAGCCTGGACCATGGAAACACCATATATTTT.

The chain has TRBV27 and TRBJ2-2; 11 nucleotides agree with TRBD2. The ends lost 5 bases at V and 5 bases at J; junction bases unmatched: 4. CDR1 is MNHEY, CDR2 SMNVEV, per germline (reference sequence). This CDR3 contains 15 residues. In DNA, the CDR3 is TGTGCCAGCAGTACGTTAGCGGGGGGGACCGGGGAGCTGTTTTTT. Protein: CASSTLAGGTGELFF.

The V gene is TRBV9, the J gene TRBJ2-2; 10 nucleotides line up with TRBD1. The germline V gene has CDR1 SGDLS and CDR2 YYNGEE. J gave up 5 bases and V 5 bases, and 12 bases lay outside the gene matches. The length of the CDR3 is 17 residues. The CDR3 sequence is CASSGGTGARLTGELFF. CDR3 bases: TGTGCCAGCAGTGGAGGGACAGGGGCGAGGTTAACCGGGGAGCTGTTTTTT.

The chain recombines TRBV7-8 with TRBJ2-7; 8 bases are shared with TRBD2. V lost 8 bases and J lost 4; bases outside the gene matches: 10. The CDR3 covers 14 residues. CDR1 is SGHVS, CDR2 FQNEAQ, per germline. The DNA for the CDR3 is TGTGCCAGCGCGCTCGAGCGGGAGTATTACGAGCAGTACTTC. Protein sequence: CASALEREYYEQYF.

The V and J genes are TRBV28 and TRBJ2-7; D not certain. The CDR3 has 15 amino acids. V was pared by 1 base and J by 0 bases, with 10 bases between. Germline CDR1 MDHEN, CDR2 SYDVKM. In nucleotides, the CDR3 is TGTGCCAGCAGTTTATTATCCGGAAGCTCCTACGAGCAGTACTTC. Protein sequence: CASSLLSGSSYEQYF.

Only a few counts were recorded for this clone. This chain joins TRBV4-3 and TRBJ1-5; D may be TRBD1 (5 bases). CDR3 length: 15 amino acids. Germline assignment: CDR1 LGHNA and CDR2 YSLEER. The V end lost 2 bases, the J end lost 6 bases, and 14 bases lay between the germline ends. As DNA, the CDR3 is TGCGCCAGCAGCCAATCCCCAGGGTACGGTCAGCCCCAGCATTTT. This codes for CASSQSPGYGQPQHF.

The V gene is TRBV3-1 (or the pseudogene TRBV3-2), the J gene TRBJ2-7; D is undetermined. V lost 3 bases to trimming and J lost 3 bases, with 9 bases between them. Germline V gene sequence: CDR1 LGHDT, CDR2 YNNKEL (reference sequence). This CDR3 contains 13 residues. CDR3 amino acids: CASSQGWGYEQYF. CDR3 bases: TGTGCCAGCAGCCAGGGATGGGGCTACGAGCAGTACTTC.

The sample holds one count of this clone. The chain employs TRBV6-2 or TRBV6-3 and TRBJ1-4; D is unclear. Germline loops: CDR1 MNHEY, CDR2 SVGEGT. Trimming removed 5 bases from V and 6 bases from J, with 16 bases in between. The length of the CDR3 is 15 residues. The CDR3 loop reads CASSRPASSHEKLFF. CDR3 DNA: TGTGCCAGCAGTCGACCGGCCTCAAGCCATGAAAAACTGTTTTTT.

This chain joins TRBV29-1 and TRBJ1-4, with D possibly TRBD1 on 5 matching bases. The CDR3 runs to 15 residues. Deletions cut 1 base from V and 5 bases from J, with 14 bases between. Germline assignment: CDR1 SQVTM and CDR2 ANQGSEA. CDR3 sequence: CSVEGTGGGNEKLFF. For the CDR3, the DNA is TGCAGCGTTGAAGGGACGGGGGGTGGAAATGAAAAACTGTTTTTT.

The rearrangement links TRBV30 to TRBJ1-1, with D hard to call. CDR3 length: 14 residues. Germline CDR1 GTSNPN, CDR2 SVGIG (reference sequence). Trimming pared 4 bases from V and 1 base from J, leaving 13 bases between. The CDR3: CAWISPQWNTEAFF. The CDR3 DNA follows: TGTGCCTGGATCTCTCCACAATGGAACACTGAAGCTTTCTTT.

The rearrangement links TRBV21-1 to TRBJ2-5; the DNA was not compared with TRBD1, the D call given in the table. TRBV21-1 is a pseudogene locus. The CDR3 sequence is 15 residues long. CDR3 region: CASSNGRTAQETQYF. DNA of the CDR3: TGTGCCAGCAGCAACGGTAGGACAGCCCAAGAGACCCAGTACTTC.

This sequence joins TRBV7-2 and TRBJ2-7, with 7 bases lining up with TRBD2. The length of the CDR3 is 14 residues. After removal of 5 bases from V and 5 bases from J, the junction contained 9 bases not matched to a gene. From germline, CDR1 is SGHTA and CDR2 FQGNSA. DNA of the CDR3: TGTGCCAGCAGCCCGAGCGGGACCAACCACGAGCAGTACTTC. It yields the protein CASSPSGTNHEQYF.

The CDR3, as DNA: TGTGCCTGGAGTGTAGACAAGCCAGCCTACGAGCAGTACTTC. Translation gives CAWSVDKPAYEQYF. The chain joins TRBV30 to TRBJ2-7, with D unclear. The CDR3 covers 14 residues. Trimming cost V 0 bases and J 2 bases, with 11 bases left between them. The germline V gene encodes CDR1 GTSNPN and CDR2 SVGIG (reference sequence). The full variable domain, its missing parts supplied by reference TRBV30 and TRBJ2-7, is SQTIHQWPATLVQPVGSPLSLECTVEGTSNPNLYWYRQAAGRGLQLLFYSVGIGQISSEVPQNLSASRPQDRQFILSSKKLLLSDSGFYLCAWSVDKPAYEQYFGPGTRLTVT.

The V call is TRBV12-3 or TRBV12-4, the J call TRBJ2-5; no clear D gene. The V end was cut by 3 bases, the J end by 5 bases, with 7 bases between. CDR3 length: 12 amino acids. In nucleotides, the CDR3 is TGTGCCAGCAGTTTTTTTGGGGAGACCCAGTACTTC. Translating it yields CASSFFGETQYF.

Only one count was recorded for this clone. Here the CDR3 reads CASSEDSGNTIYF. The CDR3 DNA reads TGTGCCAGCAGTGAGGATTCTGGAAACACCATATATTTT. V usage is TRBV6-4 and J usage is TRBJ1-3; D is ambiguous. Germline lookup yields CDR1 MRHNA and CDR2 SNTAGT. Trimming pared 3 bases from V and 1 base from J, leaving 4 bases between. The CDR3 loop spans 13 amino acids.

V usage is TRBV19 and J usage is TRBJ1-1, with a tentative D call TRBD1 (5 bases). This CDR3 is built from 15 residues. The V end was cut by 3 bases, the J end by 5 bases, with 16 bases between. Germline CDR1 is LNHDA and CDR2 is SQIVND (reference sequence). In DNA form, the CDR3 reads TGTGCCAGTAGTATGACCGGGACTTCAAGGACTGAAGCTTTCTTT. It translates to CASSMTGTSRTEAFF. Full variable domain (outside the CDR3, taken from reference TRBV19 and TRBJ1-1): DGGITQSPKYLFRKEGQNVTLSCEQNLNHDAMYWYRQDPGQGLRLIYYSQIVNDFQKGDIAEGYSVSREKKESFPLTVTSAQKNPTAFYLCASSMTGTSRTEAFFGQGTRLTVV.

V is TRBV15 and J is TRBJ2-2; D perhaps matches TRBD1 (6 bases). The CDR3 covers 16 residues. The germline gives CDR1 LNHNV, CDR2 YYDKDF (reference sequence). The germline V and J ends were trimmed by 1 base and 2 bases, with 11 bases remaining between them. CDR3 sequence reads: CATSRATGPNTGELFF. The CDR3, as DNA: TGTGCCACCAGCAGAGCTACAGGGCCAAACACCGGGGAGCTGTTTTTT.

This clone was recorded only once. This chain links TRBV9 with TRBJ2-2; perhaps D is TRBD1 or TRBD2 (6 bases each). The germline V gene encodes CDR1 SGDLS and CDR2 YYNGEE. The V end was cut by 0 bases, the J end by 7 bases, with 16 bases between. CDR3 size: 16 residues. CDR3 DNA sequence: TGTGCCAGCAGCGTAGCGAGACGGGGGCGAAGCGGGGAGCTGTTTTTT. Encoded protein: CASSVARRGRSGELFF.

This rearrangement joins TRBV28 to TRBJ1-4; 8 bases align to TRBD1. With V trimmed by 4 bases and J by 4 bases, 11 bases remained unmatched. From germline, CDR1 is MDHEN and CDR2 SYDVKM. This CDR3 contains 17 residues. CDR3 coding DNA: TGTGCCAGCAGTTCAAAAGACAGGGGCTTTTTTAATGAAAAACTGTTTTTT. This codes for CASSSKDRGFFNEKLFF.

The chain carries TRBV5-5 and TRBJ1-1, with 9 nucleotides matching TRBD1. The CDR3 covers 14 residues. Germline assignment: CDR1 SGHKS and CDR2 YYEKEE (reference sequence). J gave up 3 bases and V 3 bases, and 3 bases lay outside the gene matches. The CDR3 spells CASSSRDRDTEAFF. In DNA, the CDR3 is TGTGCCAGCAGCTCGAGGGACAGGGACACTGAAGCTTTCTTT.